The 24 T cell receptor beta chains below all came from one sample that was sequenced in a study of T cell responses to AZD1222 COVID-19 vaccine. Assay: immunoSEQ multiplex PCR; the TCRdb copy retains only in-frame clones and omits some. Of under 100,000 clones listed, approximately 89% are singletons. The material sequenced was peripheral blood, taken 28 days after the second AZD1222 dose. The receptors were sampled from an adult who received the AZD1222 COVID-19 vaccine.

The gene calls are TRBV21-1 and TRBJ2-7. TRBV21-1 is marked as a pseudogene. CDR3 length: 14 amino acids. DNA for the CDR3: TGTGCCAGCAGGGACGGGACGAGCTCCTACGAGCAGTACGTC. Residues: CASRDGTSSYEQYV.

This chain links TRBV7-6 with TRBJ2-3; TRBD2 aligns across 10 bases. Germline V gene sequence: CDR1 SGHVS, CDR2 FNYEAQ. The CDR3 runs to 15 residues. V shed 5 bases, J shed 6 bases, and the junction held 8 bases outside the gene matches. CDR3 sequence (DNA): TGTGCCAGCAGCCTACCCAGCGGGGGGGCCGATACGCAGTATTTT. It yields the protein CASSLPSGGADTQYF.

This clone was seen a single time. The chain carries TRBV6-5 and TRBJ2-2; D remains ambiguous. The CDR3 extends over 13 amino acids. The V end lost 7 bases, the J end lost 6 bases, and 12 bases lay between the germline ends. Germline assignment: CDR1 MNHEY and CDR2 SVGAGI. As DNA, the CDR3 is TGTGCCAGCACGAGAGACCGGGCCGGGGAGCTGTTTTTT. It is translated as CASTRDRAGELFF.

The chain has TRBV2 and TRBJ1-5, with a possible D match to TRBD1 (5 bases). Germline values: CDR1 SNHLY, CDR2 FYNNEI. Trimming left V 4 bases short and J 9 bases short, with 16 bases between. The CDR3 extends over 14 amino acids. Written as DNA, the CDR3 is TGTGCCAGCAGTGCTGACAGCTGGGCAGGGCCCCAGCATTTT. This sequence encodes CASSADSWAGPQHF.

V is TRBV15 and J is TRBJ2-2, with unresolved D. Trimming removed 1 base at V and 7 bases at J, with 4 bases between. Germline loops: CDR1 LNHNV, CDR2 YYDKDF (reference sequence). The CDR3 contains 12 residues. The CDR3 loop is CATSRVNGELFF. Written as DNA, the CDR3 is TGTGCCACCAGCAGAGTCAACGGGGAGCTGTTTTTT.

The J gene is TRBJ2-7, the V gene TRBV27; possibly TRBD1 for D (5 bases). Deletions cut 6 bases from V and 0 bases from J, with 15 bases between. From germline, CDR1 is MNHEY and CDR2 SMNVEV (reference sequence). The CDR3 loop spans 15 amino acids. The chain's CDR3 is CASSPDGAYSYEQYF. The CDR3 DNA is TGTGCCAGCAGCCCCGATGGGGCTTACTCCTACGAGCAGTACTTC.

The chain employs TRBV5-6 and TRBJ2-7; D is possibly TRBD2 (5 bases). V was shortened by 6 bases and J by 1 base, with 20 bases between the two germline ends. Germline V gene lookup returns CDR1 SGHDT and CDR2 YYEEEE. The CDR3 is made up of 16 amino acids. The CDR3 DNA is TGTGCCAGCATGCCTGGAGCGGAGTCGGGTTCCTACGAGCAGTACTTC. This sequence encodes CASMPGAESGSYEQYF.

This clone was picked up one time. The chain uses TRBV4-1 and TRBJ1-2; tentative D call: TRBD1 (5 bases). The V end lost 0 bases, the J end lost 4 bases, and 12 bases lay between the germline ends. CDR3 length: 15 amino acids. Germline CDR1 MGHRA, CDR2 YSYEKL. CDR3 sequence: CASSQDAGAAYGYTF. CDR3 DNA sequence: TGCGCCAGCAGCCAAGATGCCGGGGCGGCCTATGGCTACACCTTC.

The chain joins TRBV7-2 to TRBJ2-1; 8 nucleotides agree with TRBD1. The V gene's germline CDR1 is SGHTA and CDR2 FQGNSA. J was trimmed by 9 bases and V by 1 base; bases with no gene match: 2. The CDR3 consists of 13 residues. This chain's CDR3 is CASSLGTGSEQFF. In DNA form, the CDR3 reads TGTGCCAGCAGCTTAGGGACAGGGAGTGAGCAGTTCTTC.

The chain employs TRBV7-3 and TRBJ1-1; D is undetermined. Looked up from germline, CDR1 is SGHTA and CDR2 is FQGTGA. This CDR3 spans 13 amino acids. V dropped 0 bases and J dropped 3 bases, with 5 bases sitting between them. The CDR3 region has the DNA TGTGCCAGCAGCTTAACTTTTGACACTGAAGCTTTCTTT. Translating it yields CASSLTFDTEAFF.

This sequence joins TRBV13 and TRBJ1-2; D possibly corresponds to TRBD1 (6 bases). This CDR3 is built from 15 residues. The germline V gene encodes CDR1 PRHDT and CDR2 FYEKMQ (reference sequence). Trimming stripped 5 bases from V and 0 bases from J, with 13 bases between. The CDR3 loop is CASSAYRAANYGYTF. The CDR3 DNA sequence: TGTGCCAGCAGCGCCTACAGGGCTGCTAACTATGGCTACACCTTC.

The CDR3 nucleotides read TGTGCCAGCAACCGCGGGGGGGGTGAGCAGTTCTTC. This encodes CASNRGGGEQFF. This chain uses TRBV2 with TRBJ2-1, with 9 bases aligning to TRBD2. V trimming: 7 bases; J trimming: 9 bases; junction bases outside the gene matches: 4. This CDR3 region has 12 residues. Germline V gives CDR1 SNHLY, CDR2 FYNNEI.

The chain is built from TRBV27 and TRBJ2-7; 8 bases align to TRBD2. Germline V lookup: CDR1 MNHEY, CDR2 SMNVEV (reference sequence). J gave up 4 bases and V 5 bases, and 7 bases lay outside the gene matches. This CDR3 spans 14 amino acids. The CDR3 sequence is CASSNPGLGYEQYF. The DNA for the CDR3 is TGTGCCAGCAGTAACCCGGGACTAGGGTACGAGCAGTACTTC.

The chain combines TRBV7-6 with TRBJ1-1; 10 nucleotides align to TRBD1. The CDR3 is 15 residues long. Trimming removed 5 bases from V and 5 bases from J; junction bases left unmatched: 8. Germline V gives CDR1 SGHVS, CDR2 FNYEAQ. The CDR3 nucleotides are TGTGCCAGCAGCAGACTGACAGGGGGCAATACTGAAGCTTTCTTT. Protein: CASSRLTGGNTEAFF.

This rearrangement joins TRBV6-5 to TRBJ1-1, with TRBD1 as a possible D gene (5 bases). CDR3 size: 14 residues. CDR1 and CDR2 (germline): MNHEY, SVGAGI. The V end lost 7 bases, the J end lost 6 bases, and 18 bases lay between the germline ends. The CDR3 DNA sequence: TGTGCCAGCAACCCAGCGGAGGGGTTTGCTGAAGCTTTCTTT. Translation gives CASNPAEGFAEAFF.

This clone was seen a few times. The V and J genes are TRBV5-6 and TRBJ1-2, with D possibly matching TRBD1 (5 bases). This CDR3 is built from 13 residues. Germline lookup yields CDR1 SGHDT and CDR2 YYEEEE. V lost 4 bases and J lost 2, with 9 bases in between. The CDR3 region has the DNA TGTGCCAGCAGCCTGGGACGGAACTATGGCTACACCTTC. As protein: CASSLGRNYGYTF.

The gene calls are TRBV19 and TRBJ2-3; 8 bases agree with TRBD1. Looked up from germline, CDR1 is LNHDA and CDR2 is SQIVND (reference sequence). The trim removed 6 bases at V and 4 bases at J, leaving 6 bases unmatched. This CDR3 region has 14 residues. CDR3 DNA sequence: TGTGCCAGTAGGATTACAGGGGGTGCAGATACGCAGTATTTT. Amino acid sequence: CASRITGGADTQYF. Complete variable domain (other parts from reference TRBV19 and TRBJ2-3): DGGITQSPKYLFRKEGQNVTLSCEQNLNHDAMYWYRQDPGQGLRLIYYSQIVNDFQKGDIAEGYSVSREKKESFPLTVTSAQKNPTAFYLCASRITGGADTQYFGPGTRLTVL.

Written as DNA, the CDR3 is TGTGCCAGCAGTGTGCGGGACAGGGACGAGCAGTACTTC. This codes for CASSVRDRDEQYF. The V and J genes are TRBV25-1 and TRBJ2-7, with 9 bases aligning to TRBD1. The CDR3 covers 13 residues. With V trimmed by 4 bases and J by 5 bases, 3 bases remained unmatched. Germline CDR1 and CDR2: MGHDK and SYGVNS.

The chain combines TRBV5-1 with TRBJ2-3, with TRBD2 matching 10 bases. Germline V gene sequence: CDR1 SGHRS, CDR2 YFSETQ. The CDR3 has 15 amino acids. Losses at the gene ends were 0 bases for V and 6 bases for J; bases not matched to a gene: 4. The CDR3 DNA follows: TGCGCCAGCAGCTTGGCGCTAGCGGGGGCGGATACGCAGTATTTT. It specifies CASSLALAGADTQYF.

The gene calls are TRBV27 and TRBJ1-6, with 8 bases lining up with TRBD1. The CDR3 runs 16 residues. The ends lost 3 bases at V and 4 bases at J; junction bases unmatched: 5. Germline V lookup: CDR1 MNHEY, CDR2 SMNVEV (reference sequence). The CDR3 coding sequence is TGTGCCAGCAGTTTTACAGGGGGGGTGTATAATTCACCCCTCCACTTT. This encodes CASSFTGGVYNSPLHF.

The chain employs TRBV4-3 and TRBJ2-7, with D maybe TRBD1 (5 bases). V was shortened by 1 base and J by 3 bases, with 7 bases between the two germline ends. The CDR3 runs to 13 residues. Per the germline V gene, CDR1 is LGHNA and CDR2 is YSLEER. As DNA, the CDR3 is TGCGCCAGCAGCCAAGCAGGGTTCTACGAGCAGTACTTC. Translation gives CASSQAGFYEQYF.

The chain uses TRBV7-2 and TRBJ2-3; D is perhaps TRBD1 (6 bases). Germline V gene sequence: CDR1 SGHTA, CDR2 FQGNSA. Deletions cut 8 bases from V and 5 bases from J, with 20 bases between. The CDR3 loop spans 15 amino acids. CDR3: CASWRPGQLGDTQYF. The CDR3 DNA follows: TGTGCCAGCTGGAGACCGGGACAATTGGGAGATACGCAGTATTTT.

The CDR3 protein is CASSQDPRESPLHF. The CDR3 bases are TGCGCCAGCAGCCAAGATCCGAGGGAGTCACCCCTCCACTTT. The chain combines TRBV4-3 with TRBJ1-6; no firm D call. The CDR3 runs to 14 residues. The V end was cut by 0 bases, the J end by 10 bases, with 10 bases between. Germline lookup yields CDR1 LGHNA and CDR2 YSLEER.

V is TRBV4-2 and J is TRBJ2-2, with 11 bases aligning to TRBD2. The CDR3 runs 17 residues. Germline V CDR1 and CDR2: LGHNA, YNFKEQ. The V segment lost 1 base and the J segment 7 bases; nucleotides outside the gene matches: 8. DNA of the CDR3: TGTGCCAGCAGCCAAGGGGGCCTAGCGGGGGGCCGCGGGGAGCTGTTTTTT. This sequence encodes CASSQGGLAGGRGELFF.